This T cell receptor beta chain was captured by sequencing in a study of T cells in Graves' hyperthyroidism and ophthalmopathy. Germline V gene data show CDR1 as SGDLS and CDR2 as YYNGEE. Trimming removed 4 bases at V and 0 bases at J, with 11 bases between. The CDR3 covers 14 residues. This clonotype showed up just a few times. Its antigen is unknown. Notes on the study in general: Within blood appeared most thyroid clonotypes that had expanded above 0.001.

Amplified regions were TCR beta CDR3 sequences from RNA transcripts. In the first-round RT-PCR of the TCR CDR3, the HTBI primer set was used. TCRdb passed the multiplex PCR reads through MiXCR, listing each CDR3 protein once. The sample has about 700,000 distinct CDR3 sequences; 13% to 15% are singletons. The sequence derives from a woman aged 18 to 35 with Graves' hyperthyroidism. The specimen was blood. The chain is built from TRBV9 and TRBJ2-7; tentative D call: TRBD1 (5 bases). The CDR3 here is CASSQQDLSYEQYF. The CDR3 nucleotides are TGTGCCAGCAGCCAACAGGACCTCTCCTACGAGCAGTACTTC. The whole variable domain, filled in from reference TRBV9 and TRBJ2-7, reads DSGVTQTPKHLITATGQRVTLRCSPRSGDLSVYWYQQSLDQGLQFLIQYYNGEERAKGNILERFSAQQFPDLHSELNLSSLELGDSALYFCASSQQDLSYEQYFGPGTRLTVT.